One and the same sample provided the 12 T cell receptor beta chains below, sequenced in a study of patients and donors after allogeneic stem cell transplantation (dated by TCRdb to about 2020). The library was built by means of RT-PCR. The run used a NextSeq 550. TCRdb handled the public reads itself, with Q25 trimming in fastp and clone calling in MiXCR, and kept productive beta chains. Identical CDR3 proteins give one entry, which carries the most common genes and DNA. The sample profile shows fewer than 250,000 distinct CDR3 sequences; 11% to 15% of them were found once. The ten biggest clones cover roughly 12% of the sample. The sequencing input was blood, either unsorted or a sorted T cell fraction (not recorded which). Every receptor here comes from a human donor who was either an allogeneic HSCT recipient or a stem cell or donor lymphocyte infusion donor (not recorded which). It is not recorded whose cells these are; they may come from a transplant donor.

The J gene is TRBJ1-2, the V gene TRBV12-3 or TRBV12-4; 9 nucleotides match TRBD1. The CDR3 is 14 residues long. V dropped 6 bases and J dropped 3; count of bases not matched to a gene: 5. The CDR3 DNA reads TGTGCCAGCAGAAAGACAGGGGGGGACTATGGCTACACCTTC. It specifies CASRKTGGDYGYTF.

This clonotype was detected only a few times. This chain joins TRBV4-2 and TRBJ1-1, with D hard to call. Germline V gives CDR1 LGHNA, CDR2 YNFKEQ. V dropped 0 bases and J dropped 1 base, with 6 bases sitting between them. CDR3 length: 14 residues. In DNA form, the CDR3 reads TGTGCCAGCAGCCAAGATCCGTGGAACACTGAAGCTTTCTTT. Its protein is CASSQDPWNTEAFF.

In this sample, this clonotype turned up a few times. The J gene is TRBJ2-7, the V gene TRBV11-3, with 9 bases identical to TRBD2. This CDR3 has 14 amino acids. With V trimmed by 3 bases and J by 4 bases, 4 bases remained unmatched. Germline V CDR1 and CDR2: SGHNT, YENEEA. CDR3 amino acids: CASSFSSGIYEQYF. The DNA for the CDR3 is TGTGCCAGCAGCTTTTCTAGCGGGATATACGAGCAGTACTTC.

A note on this clonotype: A much larger clonotype is one base distant, so this may be a read error. V and J are TRBV5-1 and TRBJ1-1, with 9 nucleotides matching TRBD1. The germline gives CDR1 SGHRS, CDR2 YFSETQ. The CDR3 length is 14 residues. The trim removed 4 bases at V and 7 bases at J, leaving 8 bases unmatched. The CDR3 DNA is TGCGCCAGCAGCGCTACAGGGGGCAGCATTGAAGCTTTCTTT. This sequence encodes CASSATGGSIEAFF.

This clonotype was seen repeatedly, ten times or more. This sequence joins TRBV6-2 or TRBV6-3 and TRBJ2-3; 7 bases agree with TRBD1. Germline CDR1 reads MNHEY; CDR2 reads SVGEGT. This CDR3 contains 16 residues. V lost 5 bases, J lost 1 base, and 9 bases stayed unmatched. This CDR3 is CASSLRQGGRTDTQYF. The CDR3 bases are TGTGCCAGCAGTCTGCGACAGGGTGGGCGCACAGATACGCAGTATTTT.

This clonotype was detected only a few times. The chain links TRBV7-2 to TRBJ2-2; 7 nucleotides match TRBD1. CDR1 is SGHTA, CDR2 FQGNSA, per germline. Germline trimming cut 5 bases from V and 6 bases from J; bases unmatched to any gene: 9. The CDR3 contains 15 residues. The CDR3 spells CASSPDRRIAGELFF. CDR3 sequence (DNA): TGTGCCAGCAGCCCGGACAGGCGAATCGCCGGGGAGCTGTTTTTT.

The rearrangement uses TRBV29-1 and TRBJ2-7, with 12 bases matching TRBD1. Germline CDR1 and CDR2: SQVTM and ANQGSEA. With 4 bases clipped from V and 0 bases from J, the junction kept 7 bases outside the gene matches. This CDR3 comprises 16 residues. For the CDR3, the DNA is TGCAGCGTTGGGGACAGGGGGCTGGGGGGCTCCTACGAGCAGTACTTC. Translation: CSVGDRGLGGSYEQYF.

In this sample, this clonotype turned up many times. Written as DNA, the CDR3 is TGTGCCAGCAGCTTAGGGTACAGGGAGTACCAAGAGACCCAGTACTTC. Protein product: CASSLGYREYQETQYF. This sequence joins TRBV7-6 and TRBJ2-5; tentatively, D is TRBD1 (6 bases). CDR3 length: 16 residues. CDR1 SGHVS and CDR2 FNYEAQ come from the germline V gene. V gave up 1 base and J gave up 0 bases, with 12 bases separating them.

This clonotype was observed at least ten times. The chain employs TRBV20-1 and TRBJ1-4, with D uncertain. The CDR3 extends over 14 amino acids. Germline assignment: CDR1 DFQATT and CDR2 SNEGSKA (reference sequence). The V gene lost 5 bases and the J gene lost 0 bases, with 10 bases spanning the gap. CDR3 in amino acids: CSAPEAATNEKLFF. The CDR3 DNA is TGCAGTGCTCCGGAGGCTGCAACTAATGAAAAACTGTTTTTT.

This clonotype has only a few counts. J is TRBJ1-1 and V is TRBV6-1; no clear D gene. CDR3 length: 14 amino acids. V shed 5 bases and J shed 5 bases, with 15 bases lying between them. Germline CDR1 is MNHNS and CDR2 is SASEGT. The CDR3 nucleotides are TGTGCCAGCAGTACTAAGGGCCTGAGGACTGAAGCTTTCTTT. This codes for CASSTKGLRTEAFF.

This clonotype has a handful of counts. The rearrangement joins TRBV6-1 to TRBJ1-3; perhaps TRBD1 as D (6 bases). The CDR3 totals 14 residues. Germline values: CDR1 MNHNS, CDR2 SASEGT. V was pared by 6 bases and J by 2 bases, with 11 bases between. The CDR3 sequence is CASRQQGTGNTIYF. For the CDR3, the DNA is TGTGCCAGCAGACAACAGGGAACTGGAAACACCATATATTTT.

This clonotype was seen a handful of times. This rearrangement joins TRBV7-6 to TRBJ2-7; weak D call: TRBD2 (5 bases). Deletions cut 5 bases from V and 2 bases from J, with 10 bases between. Germline V gene data show CDR1 as SGHVS and CDR2 as FNYEAQ. The CDR3 has 13 amino acids. In DNA, the CDR3 is TGTGCCAGCAGCCGTGGACTGACCTACGAGCAGTACTTC. The encoded protein is CASSRGLTYEQYF. Variable domain in full (rest from reference TRBV7-6 and TRBJ2-7): GAGVSQSPRYKVTKRGQDVALRCDPISGHVSLYWYRQALGQGPEFLTYFNYEAQQDKSGLPNDRFSAERPEGSISTLTIQRTEQRDSAMYRCASSRGLTYEQYFGPGTRLTVT.